This T cell receptor (beta chain) was captured by sequencing in a study of beta chain features in type 1 diabetes. Study in general: All samples combined gave around 100,000,000 sorted cells for examination. Study results and limitations: Sequencing from cDNA could over-represent high-TCR-expressing cells. There was a moderate but significant shortening of TCRB CDR3s in all four CD4+ subsets of Type 1 diabetes patients.

To note about this clone: Its cognate antigen is unknown.

Sequencing targeted expressed TCRB transcripts, as all isolated RNA had been reverse transcribed. Method: immunoSEQ multiplex PCR; TCRdb's copy keeps in-frame clones and lacks some. The sample shows nearly 350,000 clones, approximately 9.9% of them seen only once. V was trimmed by 0 bases and J by 5 bases, leaving 12 bases between them. Germline CDR1 SGDLS, CDR2 YYNGEE. The CDR3 is made up of 15 amino acids. The specimen sequenced was central memory CD4+ T cells from blood. This TCR came from a man between 25 and 39 years old with type 1 diabetes. The rearrangement links TRBV9 to TRBJ2-1; D is unresolved. The CDR3 DNA sequence: TGTGCCAGCAGCGTAGGGCCGACCTACGACAATGAGCAGTTCTTC. It yields the protein CASSVGPTYDNEQFF.